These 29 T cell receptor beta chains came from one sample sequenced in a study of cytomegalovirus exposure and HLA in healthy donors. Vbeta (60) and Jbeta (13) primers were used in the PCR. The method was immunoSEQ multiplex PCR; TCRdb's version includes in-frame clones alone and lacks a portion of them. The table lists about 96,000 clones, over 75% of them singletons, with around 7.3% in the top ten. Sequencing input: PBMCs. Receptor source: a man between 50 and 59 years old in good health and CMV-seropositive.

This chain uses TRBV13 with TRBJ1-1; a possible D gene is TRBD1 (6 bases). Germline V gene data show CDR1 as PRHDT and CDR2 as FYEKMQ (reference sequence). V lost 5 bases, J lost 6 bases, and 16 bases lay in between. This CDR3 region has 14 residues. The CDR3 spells CASSRDRPTAEAFF. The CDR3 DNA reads TGTGCCAGCAGCCGAGACAGGCCTACCGCTGAAGCTTTCTTT.

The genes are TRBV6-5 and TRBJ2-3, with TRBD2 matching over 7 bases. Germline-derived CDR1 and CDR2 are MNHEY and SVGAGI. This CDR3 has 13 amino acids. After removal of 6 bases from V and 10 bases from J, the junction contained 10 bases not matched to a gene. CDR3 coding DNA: TGTGCCAGCAGGAACAGCAGGGAGGGACCGCAGTATTTT. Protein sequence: CASRNSREGPQYF.

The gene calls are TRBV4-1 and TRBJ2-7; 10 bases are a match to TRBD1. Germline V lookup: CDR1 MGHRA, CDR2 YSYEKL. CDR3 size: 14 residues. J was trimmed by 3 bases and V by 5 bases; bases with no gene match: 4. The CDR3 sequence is CASSFGQGGYEQYF. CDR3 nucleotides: TGCGCCAGCAGCTTTGGACAGGGGGGCTACGAGCAGTACTTC.

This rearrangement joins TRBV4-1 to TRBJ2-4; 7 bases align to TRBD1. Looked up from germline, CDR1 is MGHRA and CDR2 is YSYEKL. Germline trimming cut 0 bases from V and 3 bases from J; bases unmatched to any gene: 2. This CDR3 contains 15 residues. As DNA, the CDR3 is TGCGCCAGCAGCCAAGAGGGGACAGACAAAAACATTCAGTACTTC. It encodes CASSQEGTDKNIQYF.

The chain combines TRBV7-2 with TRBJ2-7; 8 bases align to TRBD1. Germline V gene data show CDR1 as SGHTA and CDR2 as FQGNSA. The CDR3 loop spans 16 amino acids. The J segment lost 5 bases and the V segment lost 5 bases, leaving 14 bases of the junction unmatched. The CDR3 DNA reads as TGTGCCAGCAGCCCCGGGGGCGCACAGGGGGTACACGAGCAGTACTTC. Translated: CASSPGGAQGVHEQYF. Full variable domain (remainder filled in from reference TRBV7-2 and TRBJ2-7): GAGVSQSPSNKVTEKGKDVELRCDPISGHTALYWYRQSLGQGLEFLIYFQGNSAPDKSGLPSDRFSAERTGGSVSTLTIQRTQQEDSAVYLCASSPGGAQGVHEQYFGPGTRLTVT.

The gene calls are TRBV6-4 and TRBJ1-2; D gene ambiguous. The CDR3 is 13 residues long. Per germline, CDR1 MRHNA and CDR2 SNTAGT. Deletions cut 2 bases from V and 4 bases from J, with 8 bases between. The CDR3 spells CASSDNGGYGYTF. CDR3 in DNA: TGTGCCAGCAGTGACAATGGCGGCTATGGCTACACCTTC.

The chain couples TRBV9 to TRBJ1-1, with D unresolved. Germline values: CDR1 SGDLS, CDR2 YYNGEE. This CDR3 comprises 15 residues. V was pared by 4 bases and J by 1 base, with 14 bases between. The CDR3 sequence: CASSPSGVGNTEAFF. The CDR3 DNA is TGTGCCAGCAGCCCCAGCGGGGTGGGGAACACTGAAGCTTTCTTT.

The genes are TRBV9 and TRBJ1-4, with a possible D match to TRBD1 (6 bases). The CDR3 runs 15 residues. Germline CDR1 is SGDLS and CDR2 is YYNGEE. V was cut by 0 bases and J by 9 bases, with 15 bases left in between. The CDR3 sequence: CASSVAPRGGQKLFF. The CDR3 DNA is TGTGCCAGCAGCGTAGCTCCCAGGGGAGGGCAAAAACTGTTTTTT.

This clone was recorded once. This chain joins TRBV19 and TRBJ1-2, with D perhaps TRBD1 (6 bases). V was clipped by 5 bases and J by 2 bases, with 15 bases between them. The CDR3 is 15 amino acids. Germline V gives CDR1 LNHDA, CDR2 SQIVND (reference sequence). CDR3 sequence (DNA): TGTGCCAGTAGTCCGCGGACAGCAATGAACTATGGCTACACCTTC. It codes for CASSPRTAMNYGYTF.

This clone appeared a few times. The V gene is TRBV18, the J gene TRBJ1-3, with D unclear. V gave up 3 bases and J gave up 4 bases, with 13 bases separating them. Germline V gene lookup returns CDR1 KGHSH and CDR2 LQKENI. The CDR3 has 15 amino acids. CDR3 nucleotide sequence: TGTGCCAGCTCACCGGGTGGCTTGGGCGGAAACACCATATATTTT. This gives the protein CASSPGGLGGNTIYF.

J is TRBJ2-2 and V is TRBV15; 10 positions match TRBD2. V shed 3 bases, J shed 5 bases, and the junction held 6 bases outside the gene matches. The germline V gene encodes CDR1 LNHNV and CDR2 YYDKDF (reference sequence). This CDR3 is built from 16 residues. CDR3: CATSSPAGGRTGELFF. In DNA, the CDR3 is TGTGCCACCAGCAGCCCAGCGGGGGGGCGTACCGGGGAGCTGTTTTTT.

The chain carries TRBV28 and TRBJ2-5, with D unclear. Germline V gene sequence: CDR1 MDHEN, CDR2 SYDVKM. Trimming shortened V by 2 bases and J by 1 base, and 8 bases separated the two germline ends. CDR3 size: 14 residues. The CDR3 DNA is TGTGCCAGCAGTTTAGCTCCAGTCCAAGAGACCCAGTACTTC. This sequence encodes CASSLAPVQETQYF.

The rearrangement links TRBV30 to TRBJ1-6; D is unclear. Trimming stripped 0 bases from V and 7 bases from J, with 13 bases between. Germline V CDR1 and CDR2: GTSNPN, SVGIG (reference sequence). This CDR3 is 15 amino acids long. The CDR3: CAWSVGELLNSPLHF. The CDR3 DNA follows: TGTGCCTGGAGTGTTGGAGAACTTTTAAATTCACCCCTCCACTTT.

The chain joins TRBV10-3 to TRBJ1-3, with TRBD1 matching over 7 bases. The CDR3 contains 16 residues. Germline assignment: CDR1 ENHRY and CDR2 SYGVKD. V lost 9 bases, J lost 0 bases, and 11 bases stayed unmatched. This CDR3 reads CAMRGGTASSGNTIYF. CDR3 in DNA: TGTGCCATGAGAGGTGGGACAGCCAGCTCTGGAAACACCATATATTTT.

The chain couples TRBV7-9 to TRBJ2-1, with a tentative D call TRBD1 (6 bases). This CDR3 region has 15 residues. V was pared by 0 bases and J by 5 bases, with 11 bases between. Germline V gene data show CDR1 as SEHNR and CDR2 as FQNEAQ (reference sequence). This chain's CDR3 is CASSLAQGLDNEQFF. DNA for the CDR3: TGTGCCAGCAGCTTAGCACAGGGCCTTGACAATGAGCAGTTCTTC.

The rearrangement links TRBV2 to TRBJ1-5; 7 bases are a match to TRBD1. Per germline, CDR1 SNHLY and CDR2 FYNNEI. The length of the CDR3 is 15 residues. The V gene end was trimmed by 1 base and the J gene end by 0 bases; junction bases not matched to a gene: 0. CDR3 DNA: TGTGCCAGCAGTGAAGGGACAGGTAGCAATCAGCCCCAGCATTTT. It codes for CASSEGTGSNQPQHF.

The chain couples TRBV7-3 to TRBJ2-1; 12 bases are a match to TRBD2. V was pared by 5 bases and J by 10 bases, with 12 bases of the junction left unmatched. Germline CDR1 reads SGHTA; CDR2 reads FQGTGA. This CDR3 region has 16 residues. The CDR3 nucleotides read TGTGCCAGCAGCGTACTAGCGGGGGGCTCAGAGACGGAGCAGTTCTTC. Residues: CASSVLAGGSETEQFF.

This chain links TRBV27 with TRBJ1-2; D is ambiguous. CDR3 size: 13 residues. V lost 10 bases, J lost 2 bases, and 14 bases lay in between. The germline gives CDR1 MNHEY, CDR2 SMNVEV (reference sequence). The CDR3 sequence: CATRPGGNYGYTF. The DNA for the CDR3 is TGTGCCACCCGACCAGGAGGGAACTATGGCTACACCTTC.

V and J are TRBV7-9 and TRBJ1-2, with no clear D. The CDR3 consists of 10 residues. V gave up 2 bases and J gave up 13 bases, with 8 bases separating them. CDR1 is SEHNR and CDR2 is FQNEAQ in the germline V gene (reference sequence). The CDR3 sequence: CASSLREGTF. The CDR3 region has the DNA TGTGCCAGCAGCTTACGCGAGGGCACCTTC.

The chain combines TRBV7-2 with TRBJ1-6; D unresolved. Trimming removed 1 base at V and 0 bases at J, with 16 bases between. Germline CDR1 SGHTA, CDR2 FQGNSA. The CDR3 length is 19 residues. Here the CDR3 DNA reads TGTGCCAGCAGCTTAGTGTTGCAGACAAGTTACTCCTATAATTCACCCCTCCACTTT. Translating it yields CASSLVLQTSYSYNSPLHF.

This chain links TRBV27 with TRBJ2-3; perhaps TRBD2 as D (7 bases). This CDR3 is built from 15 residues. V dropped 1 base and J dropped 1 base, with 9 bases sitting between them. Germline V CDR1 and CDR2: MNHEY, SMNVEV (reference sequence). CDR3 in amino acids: CASSLWGGRTDTQYF. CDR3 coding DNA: TGTGCCAGCAGTTTATGGGGGGGGCGCACAGATACGCAGTATTTT.

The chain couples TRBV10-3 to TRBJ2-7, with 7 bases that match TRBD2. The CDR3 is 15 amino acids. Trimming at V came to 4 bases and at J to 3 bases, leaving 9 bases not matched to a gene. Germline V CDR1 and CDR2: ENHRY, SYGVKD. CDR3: CAISGSGAPLYEQYF. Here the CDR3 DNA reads TGTGCCATCAGTGGAAGCGGGGCCCCCCTCTACGAGCAGTACTTC.

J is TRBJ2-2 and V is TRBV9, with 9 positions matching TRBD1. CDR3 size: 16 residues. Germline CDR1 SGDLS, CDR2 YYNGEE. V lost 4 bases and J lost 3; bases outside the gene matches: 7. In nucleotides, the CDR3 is TGTGCCAGCAGCCTGACAGGGGGTCCGGACACCGGGGAGCTGTTTTTT. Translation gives CASSLTGGPDTGELFF. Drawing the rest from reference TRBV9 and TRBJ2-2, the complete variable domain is DSGVTQTPKHLITATGQRVTLRCSPRSGDLSVYWYQQSLDQGLQFLIQYYNGEERAKGNILERFSAQQFPDLHSELNLSSLELGDSALYFCASSLTGGPDTGELFFGEGSRLTVL.

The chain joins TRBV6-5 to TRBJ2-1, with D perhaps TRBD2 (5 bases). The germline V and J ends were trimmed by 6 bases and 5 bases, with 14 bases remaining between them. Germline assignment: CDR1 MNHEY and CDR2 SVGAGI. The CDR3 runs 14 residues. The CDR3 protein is CASSYGLAHNEQFF. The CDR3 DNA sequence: TGTGCCAGCAGCTATGGGCTAGCTCACAATGAGCAGTTCTTC.

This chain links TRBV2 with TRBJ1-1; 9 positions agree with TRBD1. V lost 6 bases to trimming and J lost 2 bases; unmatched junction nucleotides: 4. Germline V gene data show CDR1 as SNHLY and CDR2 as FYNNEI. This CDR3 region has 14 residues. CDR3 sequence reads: CASRTDRGNTEAFF. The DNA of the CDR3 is TGTGCCAGCAGGACGGACAGGGGAAACACTGAAGCTTTCTTT.

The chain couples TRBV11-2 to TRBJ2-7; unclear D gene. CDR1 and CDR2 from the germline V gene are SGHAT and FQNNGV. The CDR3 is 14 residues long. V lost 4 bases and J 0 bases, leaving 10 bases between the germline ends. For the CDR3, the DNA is TGTGCCAGCAGCTCGACGACGGGCTCCTACGAGCAGTACTTC. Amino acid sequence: CASSSTTGSYEQYF.

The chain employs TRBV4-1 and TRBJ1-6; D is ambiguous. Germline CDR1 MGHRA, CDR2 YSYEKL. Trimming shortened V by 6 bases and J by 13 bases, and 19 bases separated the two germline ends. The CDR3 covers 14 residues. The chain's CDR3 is CASREESKIKPLHF. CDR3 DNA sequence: TGCGCCAGCAGGGAGGAATCTAAGATCAAGCCCCTCCACTTT.

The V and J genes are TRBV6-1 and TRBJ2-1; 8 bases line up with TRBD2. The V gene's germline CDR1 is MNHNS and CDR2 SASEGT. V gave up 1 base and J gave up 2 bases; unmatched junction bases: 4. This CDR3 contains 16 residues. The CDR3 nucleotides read TGTGCCAGCAGTGAAGTATTGGGACTAGCCTACAATGAGCAGTTCTTC. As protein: CASSEVLGLAYNEQFF.

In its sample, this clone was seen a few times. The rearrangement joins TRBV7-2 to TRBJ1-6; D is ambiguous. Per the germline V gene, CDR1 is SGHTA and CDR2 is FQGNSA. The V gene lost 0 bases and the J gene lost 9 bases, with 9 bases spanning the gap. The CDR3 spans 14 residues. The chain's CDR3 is CASSLADISSPLHF. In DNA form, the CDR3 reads TGTGCCAGCAGCTTAGCCGACATTAGTTCACCCCTCCACTTT.